This T cell receptor beta chain comes out of a study of cytomegalovirus exposure and HLA in healthy donors. Findings of the study overall: One cluster of highly shared sequence variants probably arose as a sequencing artifact. Presence/absence results assume similar sequencing depth per donor, which may not hold. Researchers had no immune exposure information except CMV serostatus available.

Concerning this clone itself: What it binds is not known.

PCR used 60 Vbeta primers and 13 Jbeta primers. In the study's own analysis: About 11 million of 75 million to 85 million unique TCR beta chains were shared, per a later count. Here immunoSEQ multiplex PCR was the method, and the copy in TCRdb shows in-frame clones only, minus some. The D gene and trimming were derived from the DNA, and the V and J assignments and clone size from that table. The table lists around 160,000 clones, approximately 70% of them singletons, with 1.6% in the top ten. The V end lost 0 bases, the J end lost 7 bases, and 9 bases lay between the germline ends. The CDR3 sequence is 13 residues long. Germline loops: CDR1 LNHDA, CDR2 SQIVND (reference sequence).

V gene TRBV19 combines with J gene TRBJ1-2; D gene unclear. The sequenced material came from PBMCs. This TCR was recovered from a young woman in good health and CMV-seronegative. As DNA, the CDR3 is TGTGCCAGTAGTATAGATCGAGTTGGTGGCTACACCTTC. It is translated as CASSIDRVGGYTF. The whole variable domain, filled in from reference TRBV19 and TRBJ1-2, reads DGGITQSPKYLFRKEGQNVTLSCEQNLNHDAMYWYRQDPGQGLRLIYYSQIVNDFQKGDIAEGYSVSREKKESFPLTVTSAQKNPTAFYLCASSIDRVGGYTFGSGTRLTVV.